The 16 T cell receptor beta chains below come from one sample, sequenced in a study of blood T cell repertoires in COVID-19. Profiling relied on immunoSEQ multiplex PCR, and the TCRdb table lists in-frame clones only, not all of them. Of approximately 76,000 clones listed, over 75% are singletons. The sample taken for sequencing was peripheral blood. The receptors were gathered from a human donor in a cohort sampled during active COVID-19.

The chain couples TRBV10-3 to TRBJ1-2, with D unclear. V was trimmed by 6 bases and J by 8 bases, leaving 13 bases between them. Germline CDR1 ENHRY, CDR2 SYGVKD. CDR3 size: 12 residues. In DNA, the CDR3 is TGTGCCATCAGGGAAACCCACGGGGGCTACACCTTC. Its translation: CAIRETHGGYTF.

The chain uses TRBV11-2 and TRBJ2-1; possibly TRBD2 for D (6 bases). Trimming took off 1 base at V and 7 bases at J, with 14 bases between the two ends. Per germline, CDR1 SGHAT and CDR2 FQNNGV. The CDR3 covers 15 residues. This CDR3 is CASSLGSGGANEQFF. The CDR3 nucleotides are TGTGCCAGCAGCTTAGGTTCCGGGGGAGCTAATGAGCAGTTCTTC.

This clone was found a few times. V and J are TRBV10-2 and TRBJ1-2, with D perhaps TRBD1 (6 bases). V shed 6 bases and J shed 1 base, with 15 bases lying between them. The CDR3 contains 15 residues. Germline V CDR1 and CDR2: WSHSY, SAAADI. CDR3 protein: CASSPRLQGNYGYTF. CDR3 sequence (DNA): TGCGCCAGCAGCCCTCGATTACAGGGTAACTATGGCTACACCTTC.

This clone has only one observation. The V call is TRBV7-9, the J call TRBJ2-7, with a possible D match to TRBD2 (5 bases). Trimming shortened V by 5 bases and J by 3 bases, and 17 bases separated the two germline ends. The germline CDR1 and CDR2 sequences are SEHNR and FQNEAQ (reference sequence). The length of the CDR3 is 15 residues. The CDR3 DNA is TGTGCCAGCAGCGATTTGACCCCGGGGTACTACGAGCAGTACTTC. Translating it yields CASSDLTPGYYEQYF.

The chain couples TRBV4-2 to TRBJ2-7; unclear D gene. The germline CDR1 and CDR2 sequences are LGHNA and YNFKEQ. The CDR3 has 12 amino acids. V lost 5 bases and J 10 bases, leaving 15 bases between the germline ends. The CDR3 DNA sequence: TGTGCCAGCAGCTACCTACCTACCACCCAGTACTTC. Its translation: CASSYLPTTQYF.

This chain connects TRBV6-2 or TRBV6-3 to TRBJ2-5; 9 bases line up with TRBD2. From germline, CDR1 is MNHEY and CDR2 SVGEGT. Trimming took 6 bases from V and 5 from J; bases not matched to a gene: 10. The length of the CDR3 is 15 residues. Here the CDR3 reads CASSSVQREVETQYF. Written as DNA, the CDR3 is TGTGCCAGCAGCTCCGTCCAGCGGGAGGTCGAGACCCAGTACTTC.

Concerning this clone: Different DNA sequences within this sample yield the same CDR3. DNA of the CDR3: TGTGCCAGCAATCGGGGCTACGAGCAGTACTTC. Amino acids: CASNRGYEQYF. The gene calls are TRBV6-5 and TRBJ2-7; D possibly corresponds to TRBD2 (5 bases). Germline-derived CDR1 and CDR2 are MNHEY and SVGAGI. V lost 7 bases and J lost 3, with 7 bases in between. CDR3 length: 11 amino acids.

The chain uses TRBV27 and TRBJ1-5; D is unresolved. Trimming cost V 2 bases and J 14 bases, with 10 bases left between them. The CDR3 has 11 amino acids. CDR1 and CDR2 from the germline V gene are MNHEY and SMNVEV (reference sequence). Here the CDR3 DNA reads TGTGCCAGCAGTTTAGGAGGGAGGGAGCATTTT. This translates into CASSLGGREHF.

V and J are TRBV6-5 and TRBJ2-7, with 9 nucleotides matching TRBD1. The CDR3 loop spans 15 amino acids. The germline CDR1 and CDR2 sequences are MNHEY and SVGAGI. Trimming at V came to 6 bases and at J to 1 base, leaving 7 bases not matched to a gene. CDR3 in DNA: TGTGCCAGCAGAACCGGGACAGGGAAGTCCTACGAGCAGTACTTC. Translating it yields CASRTGTGKSYEQYF.

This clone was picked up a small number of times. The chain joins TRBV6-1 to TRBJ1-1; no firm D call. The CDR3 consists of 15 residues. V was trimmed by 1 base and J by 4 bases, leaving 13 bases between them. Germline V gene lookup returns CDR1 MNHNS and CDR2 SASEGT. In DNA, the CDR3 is TGTGCCAGCAGTGAAGGAATAGCGGGAATCACTGAAGCTTTCTTT. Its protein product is CASSEGIAGITEAFF.

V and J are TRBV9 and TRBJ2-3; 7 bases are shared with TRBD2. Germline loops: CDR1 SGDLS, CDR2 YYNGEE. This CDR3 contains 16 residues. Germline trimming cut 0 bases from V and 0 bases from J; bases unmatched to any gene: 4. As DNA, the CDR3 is TGTGCCAGCAGCGTAGGAGGTAGCGGGAGCACAGATACGCAGTATTTT. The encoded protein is CASSVGGSGSTDTQYF.

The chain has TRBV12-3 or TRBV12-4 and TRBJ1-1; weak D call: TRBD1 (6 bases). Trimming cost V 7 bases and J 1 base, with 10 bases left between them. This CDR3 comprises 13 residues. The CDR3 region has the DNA TGTGCCAGCAACCCAGGGGCGAACACTGAAGCTTTCTTT. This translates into CASNPGANTEAFF.

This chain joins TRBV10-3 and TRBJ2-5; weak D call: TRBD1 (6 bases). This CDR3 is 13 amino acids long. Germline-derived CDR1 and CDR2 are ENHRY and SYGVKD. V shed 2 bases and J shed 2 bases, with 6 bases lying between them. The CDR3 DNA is TGTGCCATCAGTGAGGGACAGCAAGAGACCCAGTACTTC. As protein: CAISEGQQETQYF.

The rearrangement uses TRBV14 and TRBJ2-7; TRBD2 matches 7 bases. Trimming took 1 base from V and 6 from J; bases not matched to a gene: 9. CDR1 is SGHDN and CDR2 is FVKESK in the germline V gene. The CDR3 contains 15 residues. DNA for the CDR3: TGTGCCAGCAGCCAAGTACCCGGGGGGTCGCGCGAGCAGTACTTC. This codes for CASSQVPGGSREQYF.

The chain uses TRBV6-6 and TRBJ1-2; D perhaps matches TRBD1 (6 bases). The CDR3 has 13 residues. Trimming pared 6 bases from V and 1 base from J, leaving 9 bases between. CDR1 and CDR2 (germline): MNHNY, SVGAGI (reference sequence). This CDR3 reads CASRQQGNYGYTF. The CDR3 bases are TGTGCCAGCAGGCAACAGGGTAACTATGGCTACACCTTC.

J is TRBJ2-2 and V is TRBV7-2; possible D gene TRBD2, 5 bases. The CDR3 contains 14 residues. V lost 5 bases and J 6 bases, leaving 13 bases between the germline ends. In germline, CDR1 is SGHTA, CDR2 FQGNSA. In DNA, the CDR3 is TGTGCCAGCAGCCCACGAGGGCCCCCCGGGGAGCTGTTTTTT. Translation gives CASSPRGPPGELFF.